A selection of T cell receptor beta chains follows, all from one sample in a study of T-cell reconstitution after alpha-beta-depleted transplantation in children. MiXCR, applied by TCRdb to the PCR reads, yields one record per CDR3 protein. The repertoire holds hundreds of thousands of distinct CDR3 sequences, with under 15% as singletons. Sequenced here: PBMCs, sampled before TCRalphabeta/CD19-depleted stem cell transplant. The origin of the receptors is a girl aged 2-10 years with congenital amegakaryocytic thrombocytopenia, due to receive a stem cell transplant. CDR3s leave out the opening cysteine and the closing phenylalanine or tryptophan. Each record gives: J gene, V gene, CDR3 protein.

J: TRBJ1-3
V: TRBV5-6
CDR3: ASSLEYLSGNTIY

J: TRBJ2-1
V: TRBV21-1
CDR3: ASSKASRIYNEQF

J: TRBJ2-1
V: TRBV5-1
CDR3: ASSPTSGSPSYNEQF

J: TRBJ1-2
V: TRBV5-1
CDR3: ASVEGQGANYGYT

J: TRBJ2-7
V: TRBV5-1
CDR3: ASSPRLGDRPGHEQY

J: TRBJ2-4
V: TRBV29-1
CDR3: SVEPWTGGIGVQY

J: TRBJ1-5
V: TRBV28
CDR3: AIQGAGGDQPQH

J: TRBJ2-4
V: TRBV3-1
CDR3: ASSHGYRGGNIQY

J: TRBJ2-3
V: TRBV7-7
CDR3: ASSLDIAGGTDTQY

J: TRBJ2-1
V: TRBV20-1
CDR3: SASRSYNEQF

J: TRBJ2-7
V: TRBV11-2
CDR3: ASSLDRTTEQY

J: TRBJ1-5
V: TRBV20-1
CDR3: SASNGQPQH

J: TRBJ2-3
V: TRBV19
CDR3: ASTDSGSPTDTQY

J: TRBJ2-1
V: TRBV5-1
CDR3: ASSAPQRGYNEQF

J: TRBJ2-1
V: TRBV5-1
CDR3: ASSLLAGGSNEQF

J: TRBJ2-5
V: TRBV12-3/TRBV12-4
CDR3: ASSLSGSGETQY

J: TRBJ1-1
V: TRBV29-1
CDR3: SVTGMLAEAF

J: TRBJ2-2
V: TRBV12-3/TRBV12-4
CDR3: ASRDSRGANTGELF

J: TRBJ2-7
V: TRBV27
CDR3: ASSSIYSGRTVYEQY

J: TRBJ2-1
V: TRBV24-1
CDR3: ATSDLHRGSSYNEQF

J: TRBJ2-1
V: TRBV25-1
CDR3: ASSGEHRGLTYNEQF

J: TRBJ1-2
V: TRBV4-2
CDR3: ASSQQSYGYT

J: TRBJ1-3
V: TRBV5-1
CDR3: ASSPVIGGSGNTIY

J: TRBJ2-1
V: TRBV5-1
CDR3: ASSFPGPPENEQF

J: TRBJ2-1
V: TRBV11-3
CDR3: ASSSLAGDLDEQF

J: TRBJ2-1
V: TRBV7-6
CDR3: ASSLPHSYNEQF

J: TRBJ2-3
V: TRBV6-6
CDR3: ASATGSTDTQY

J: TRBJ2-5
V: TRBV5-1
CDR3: ASSITETQY